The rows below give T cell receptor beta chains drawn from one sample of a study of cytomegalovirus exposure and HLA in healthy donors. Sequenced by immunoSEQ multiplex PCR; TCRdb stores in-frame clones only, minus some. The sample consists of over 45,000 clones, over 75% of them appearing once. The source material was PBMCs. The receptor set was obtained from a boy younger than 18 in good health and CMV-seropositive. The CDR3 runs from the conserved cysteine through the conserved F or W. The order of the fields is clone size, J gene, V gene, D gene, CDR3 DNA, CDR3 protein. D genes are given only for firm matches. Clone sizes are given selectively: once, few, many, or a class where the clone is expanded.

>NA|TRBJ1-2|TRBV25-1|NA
TGTGCCCCCCTACCTCCTGCCTATGGCTACACCTTC
CAPLPPAYGYTF
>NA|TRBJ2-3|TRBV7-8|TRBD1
TGTGCCAGCAGCTTAGCACAGGGGGCGAATACGCAGTATTTT
CASSLAQGANTQYF
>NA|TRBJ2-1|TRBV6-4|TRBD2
TGTGCCAGCAGTGATCTATCGGGGGGGCCCTACAATGAGCAGTTCTTC
CASSDLSGGPYNEQFF
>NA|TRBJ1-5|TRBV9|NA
TGTGCCAGCATCAATCAGGGAAAAGGCAATCAGCCCCAGCATTTT
CASINQGKGNQPQHF
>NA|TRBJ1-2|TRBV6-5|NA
TGTGCCAGCAGTTATGGGGAGGGCCTGGGAGGCTACACCTTC
CASSYGEGLGGYTF
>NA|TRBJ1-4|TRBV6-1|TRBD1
TGTGCCAGCAGCTCGTGGGGGACAGGGGACGAAAAACTGTTTTTT
CASSSWGTGDEKLFF
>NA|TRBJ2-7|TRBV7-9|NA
TGTGCCAGCAGCTTACCGGGGGCCTACGAGCAGTACTTC
CASSLPGAYEQYF
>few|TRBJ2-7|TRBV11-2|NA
TGTGCCAGCAACCGAATGGCGGGGGAGCAGTACTTC
CASNRMAGEQYF
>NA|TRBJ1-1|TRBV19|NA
TGTGCCAGTAGTTTTCCCGGGGGAACTGAAGCTTTCTTT
CASSFPGGTEAFF
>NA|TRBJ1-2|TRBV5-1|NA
TGCGCCAGCAGCTTGCCGGGAACCAACTATGGCTACACCTTC
CASSLPGTNYGYTF
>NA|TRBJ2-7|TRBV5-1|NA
TGCGCCAGCAGCCCCACAGGGCCCCCTCTCTCCCACGAGCAGTACTTC
CASSPTGPPLSHEQYF
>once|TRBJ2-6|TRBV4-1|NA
TGCGCCAGCAGCCAAGATCCGGCGGGGAACTCTGGGGCCAACGTCCTGACTTTC
CASSQDPAGNSGANVLTF
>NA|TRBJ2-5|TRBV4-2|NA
TGTGCCAGCAGCCAAGAGAATGGAGGATCCGACCAAGAGACCCAGTACTTC
CASSQENGGSDQETQYF
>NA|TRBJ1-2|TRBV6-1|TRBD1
TGTGCCAGCAGGGCCCCGACAGGGTTGGGCGGCTACACCTTC
CASRAPTGLGGYTF
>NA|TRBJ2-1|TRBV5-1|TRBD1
TGCGCCAGCCGCCTAGGGGACAGGGGACTTGATGAGCAGTTCTTC
CASRLGDRGLDEQFF
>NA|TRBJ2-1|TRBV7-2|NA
TGTGCCAGCAGTTGGATCGGGGTGGACGAGCAGTTCTTC
CASSWIGVDEQFF
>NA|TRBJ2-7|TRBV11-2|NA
TGTGCCAGCAGACAAAGATTCTCCTACGAGCAGTACTTC
CASRQRFSYEQYF
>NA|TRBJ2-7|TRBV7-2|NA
TGTGCCAGCAGCTTCGACCGGGGCTCCTACGAGCAGTACTTC
CASSFDRGSYEQYF
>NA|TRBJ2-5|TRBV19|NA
TGCGCCAGTAGTAGGGGAGTCGAGACCCAGTACTTC
CASSRGVETQYF
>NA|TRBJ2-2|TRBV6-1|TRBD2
TGTGCCAGCAGCCGGGGGGGTACGAACACCGGGGAGCTGTTTTTT
CASSRGGTNTGELFF
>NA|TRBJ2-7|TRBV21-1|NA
TGTGCCAGCAGAGCGGGGGGGCGGTACGAGCAGTACTTC
CASRAGGRYEQYF
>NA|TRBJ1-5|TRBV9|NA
TGTGCCAGCAGCGCAGACAATAGGGGTCAGCCCCAGCATTTT
CASSADNRGQPQHF
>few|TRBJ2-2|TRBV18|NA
TGTGCCAGCTCCTCCCAGAGCGGACTCAACACCGGGGAGCTGTTTTTT
CASSSQSGLNTGELFF
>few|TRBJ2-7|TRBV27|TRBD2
TGTGCCAGCAGTTTAGCTAGCGGATCCTACGAGCAGTACTTC
CASSLASGSYEQYF
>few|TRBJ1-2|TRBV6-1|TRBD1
TGTGCCAGCACCCCCACAGGGGGTAATGGCTACACCTTC
CASTPTGGNGYTF
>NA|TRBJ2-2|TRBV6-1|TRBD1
TGTGCCAGCAGGACAGGGTGGGACGGGGAGCTGTTTTTT
CASRTGWDGELFF
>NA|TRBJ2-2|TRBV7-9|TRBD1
TGTGCCAGCAGCCCCCGGGACAGTTTCCTCACCGGGGAGCTGTTTTTT
CASSPRDSFLTGELFF
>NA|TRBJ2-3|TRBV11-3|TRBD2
TGTGCCAGCAGCCCCAGCGGGGGCACAGATACGCAGTATTTT
CASSPSGGTDTQYF
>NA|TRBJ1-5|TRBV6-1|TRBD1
TGTGCCAGCAGGCGCCTGAATAGGGACAGTCAGCCCCAGCATTTT
CASRRLNRDSQPQHF
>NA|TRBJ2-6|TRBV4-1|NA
TGCGCCAGCAGCCATCCGTTATCTGGGGCCAACGTCCTGACTTTC
CASSHPLSGANVLTF
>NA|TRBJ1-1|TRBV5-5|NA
TGTGCCACACGAGACAGATCAAACACTGAAGCTTTCTTT
CATRDRSNTEAFF
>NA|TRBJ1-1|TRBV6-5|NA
TGTGCCACCAAACCCCCTGGCCGACAAAACACTGAAGCTTTCTTT
CATKPPGRQNTEAFF
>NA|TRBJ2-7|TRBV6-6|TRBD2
TGTGCCAGCAGTTCCAGCCAGGGACTAGCGTACGAGCAGTACTTC
CASSSSQGLAYEQYF
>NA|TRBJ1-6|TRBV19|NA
TGTGCCAGTAGTATAACAGGGTGGGGTAATTCACCCCTCCACTTT
CASSITGWGNSPLHF
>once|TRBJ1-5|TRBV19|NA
TGTGCCAGTAGTATCGCAGGTAATCAGCCCCAGCATTTT
CASSIAGNQPQHF
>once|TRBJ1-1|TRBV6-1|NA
TGTGCCAGCAGTGAAGCGGCTCGGGGTGAAGCTTTCTTT
CASSEAARGEAFF
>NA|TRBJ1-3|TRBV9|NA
TGTGCCAGCAGCGCCGGGAACTCTGGAAACACCATATATTTT
CASSAGNSGNTIYF
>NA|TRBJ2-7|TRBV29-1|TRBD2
TGCAGCGTTCCAAGCGGGGGCTACGAGCAGTACTTC
CSVPSGGYEQYF
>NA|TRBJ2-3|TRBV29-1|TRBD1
TGCAGCGTCGGACAGGGTCTAGGCACAGATACGCAGTATTTT
CSVGQGLGTDTQYF
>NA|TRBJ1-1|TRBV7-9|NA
TGTGCCAGCAGCGAAGGAGGAACTGAAGCTTTCTTT
CASSEGGTEAFF
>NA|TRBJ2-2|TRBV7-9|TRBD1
TGTTCCAGCAGCTTAGCAGGGACAGGGTATAACCGCGGGGAGCTGTTTTTT
CSSSLAGTGYNRGELFF
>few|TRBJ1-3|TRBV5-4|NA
TGTGCCAGCAGCTTGACAGGGTGGGGAGCTGGAAACACCATATATTTT
CASSLTGWGAGNTIYF
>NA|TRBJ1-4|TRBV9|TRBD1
TGTGCCAGCAGCGTAGGGGGGACAGGGGAGGAAAAACTGTTTTTT
CASSVGGTGEEKLFF
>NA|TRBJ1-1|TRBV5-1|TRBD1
TGCGCCAGCAGCTTCGGGACAGGGGGCGCGAACACTGAAGCTTTCTTT
CASSFGTGGANTEAFF
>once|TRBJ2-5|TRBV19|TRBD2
TGTGCCAGTAGTAGCGGGGGGCGTCAAGAGACCCAGTACTTC
CASSSGGRQETQYF
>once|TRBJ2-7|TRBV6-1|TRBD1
TGTGCCAGCAGTAGAGGACAGGGCTTCTACGAGCAGTACTTC
CASSRGQGFYEQYF
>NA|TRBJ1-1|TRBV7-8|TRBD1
TGTGCCAGCAGCTTAGTGGAGGCAGGGGGCGTCACTGAAGCTTTCTTT
CASSLVEAGGVTEAFF
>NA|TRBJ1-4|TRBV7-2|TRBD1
TGTGCCAGCAGCTCCGGCGACAGGGATCATGAAAAACTGTTTTTT
CASSSGDRDHEKLFF
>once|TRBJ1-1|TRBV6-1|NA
TGTGCCGGCAGTGATGCGGCTGGGGGCGACACTGAAGCTTTCTTT
CAGSDAAGGDTEAFF
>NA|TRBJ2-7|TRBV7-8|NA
TGTGCCAGCAGCTTAGTCGGGGATGGGCAGTACTTC
CASSLVGDGQYF
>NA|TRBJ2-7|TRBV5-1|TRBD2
TGCGCCAGCAGCTCACCCCGCCTGGGGCTAGCGGGGGAGGGCCCCTACGAGCAGTACTTC
CASSSPRLGLAGEGPYEQYF
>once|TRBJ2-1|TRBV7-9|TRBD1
TGTGCCAGCAGCTCGACAGGGATTGGCGAGCAGTTCTTC
CASSSTGIGEQFF
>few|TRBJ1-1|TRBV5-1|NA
TGCGCCAGTTCCGGCAAGGCTGAGGACACTGAAGCTTTCTTT
CASSGKAEDTEAFF
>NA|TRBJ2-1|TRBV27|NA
TGTGCCAGCAGTTTAGGAACCAGGGTCGGTGGCAATGAGCAGTTCTTC
CASSLGTRVGGNEQFF
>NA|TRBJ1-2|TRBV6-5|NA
TGTGCCAGCAGTCCTCGGGGAACCCATGGCTACACCTTC
CASSPRGTHGYTF